The source of this TCR beta chain is a study of Tregs in tolerant kidney transplant recipients. Study results and caveats: Tolerant patients' donor-specific Tregs expanded beyond overall Tregs, suggesting antigen-driven growth. Some patients' samples used different primers over time, so nucleotide sequences weren't comparable.

The table came from immunoSEQ multiplex PCR; TCRdb's copy has only in-frame clones and leaves some out. The sample contains tens of thousands of clones, over 75% of which appear only once. The CDR3 extends over 14 amino acids. V lost 5 bases, J lost 5 bases, and 12 bases lay in between. CDR1 SGHTA and CDR2 FQGNSA come from the germline V gene. Comments on this clone: Its antigen remains unidentified.

Recipients received nonmyeloablative bone marrow transplants from related graft donors, with transient mixed chimerism. Thawed PBMCs were FACS-sorted into unstimulated CD4+CD25+CD127- regulatory T cells, CD4+CD25- non-regulatory cells, CD4 and CD8 cells. This clonotype originated in a human patient who received a combined kidney and bone marrow transplant. Some T cells may trace back to the graft donor. The sample here was CD4+ T cells from blood (PBMCs), taken 6 months after the transplant. V and J are TRBV7-2 and TRBJ2-2, with D perhaps matching TRBD2 (5 bases). CDR3 in DNA: TGTGCCAGCAGCGTGGCGGGCCGGACCGGGGAGCTGTTTTTT. The encoded protein is CASSVAGRTGELFF.